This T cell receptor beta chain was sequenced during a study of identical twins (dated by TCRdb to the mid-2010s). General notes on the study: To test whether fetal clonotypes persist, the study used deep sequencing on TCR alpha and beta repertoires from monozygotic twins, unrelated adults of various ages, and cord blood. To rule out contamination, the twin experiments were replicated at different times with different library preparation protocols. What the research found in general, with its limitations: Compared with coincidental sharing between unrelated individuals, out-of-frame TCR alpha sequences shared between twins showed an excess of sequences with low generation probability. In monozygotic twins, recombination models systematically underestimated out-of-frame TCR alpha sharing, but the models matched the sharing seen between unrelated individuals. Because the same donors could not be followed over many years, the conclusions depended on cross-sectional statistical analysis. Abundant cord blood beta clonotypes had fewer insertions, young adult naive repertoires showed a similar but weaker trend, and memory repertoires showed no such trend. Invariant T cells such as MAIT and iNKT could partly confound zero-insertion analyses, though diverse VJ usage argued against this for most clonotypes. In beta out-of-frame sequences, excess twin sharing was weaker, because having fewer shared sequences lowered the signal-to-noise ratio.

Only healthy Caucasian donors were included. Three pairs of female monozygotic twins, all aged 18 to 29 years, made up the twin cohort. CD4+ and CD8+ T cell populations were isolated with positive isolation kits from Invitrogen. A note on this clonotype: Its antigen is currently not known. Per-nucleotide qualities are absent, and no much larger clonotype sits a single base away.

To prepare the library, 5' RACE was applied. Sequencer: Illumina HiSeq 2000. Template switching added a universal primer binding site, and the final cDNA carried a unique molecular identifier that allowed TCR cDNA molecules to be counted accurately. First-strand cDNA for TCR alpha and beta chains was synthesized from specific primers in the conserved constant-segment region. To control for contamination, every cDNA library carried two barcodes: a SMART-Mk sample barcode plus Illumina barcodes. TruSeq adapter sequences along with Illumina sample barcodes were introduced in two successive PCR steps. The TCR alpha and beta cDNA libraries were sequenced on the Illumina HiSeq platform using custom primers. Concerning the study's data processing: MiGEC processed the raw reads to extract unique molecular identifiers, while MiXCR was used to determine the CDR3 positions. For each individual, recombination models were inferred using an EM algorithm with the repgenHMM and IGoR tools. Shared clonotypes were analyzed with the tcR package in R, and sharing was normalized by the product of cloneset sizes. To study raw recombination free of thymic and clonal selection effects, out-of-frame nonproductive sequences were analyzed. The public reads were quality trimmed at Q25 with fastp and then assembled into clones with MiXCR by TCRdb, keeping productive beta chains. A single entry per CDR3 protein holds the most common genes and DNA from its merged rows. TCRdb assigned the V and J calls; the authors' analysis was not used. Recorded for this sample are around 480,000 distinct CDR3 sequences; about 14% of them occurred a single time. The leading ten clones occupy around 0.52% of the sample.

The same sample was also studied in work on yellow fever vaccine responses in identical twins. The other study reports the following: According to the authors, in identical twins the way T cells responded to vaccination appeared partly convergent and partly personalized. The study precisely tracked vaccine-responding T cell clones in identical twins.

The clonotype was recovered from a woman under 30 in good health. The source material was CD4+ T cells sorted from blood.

The CDR3 is CSVGAGTDTQYF. The sequenced DNA: TGCAGCGTGGGGGCAGGCACAGATACGCAGTATTTT. The rearrangement joined TRBV29-1 to TRBJ2-3, and perhaps TRBD1 as D gene, on 6 matching bases. The cysteine opens and the phenylalanine closes a CDR3 of 12 amino acids. Of all the DNA, just the CDR3 is kept, 36 bases in frame from base 1. Cut back by 6 bases and 1 base, the V and J ends lie 8 bases apart. Per the germline V gene, SQVTM is the CDR1 and ANQGSEA is the CDR2.